This T cell receptor beta chain was obtained from a study of T cells in localized non-small cell lung cancer. Whole-study findings and limits: Increased T cell density in blood showed an association with longer overall survival. There was higher T cell clonality in uninvolved adjacent lung than in tumor, and it was highest there. Median detection of top 100 tumor clones in adjacent lung was about 60 clones. Investigators sequenced only a single tumor region, leaving heterogeneity possible.

The CDR3 extends over 13 amino acids. CDR1 and CDR2 (germline): SGHVS, FQNEAQ. Trimming took 5 bases from V and 5 from J, leaving 12 bases between them. Generated by immunoSEQ multiplex PCR, the TCRdb table keeps only in-frame clones and is missing some. The table has approximately 31,000 clones, roughly 75% seen once. As regards this clone: Its antigen remains unidentified.

The chain has TRBV7-8 and TRBJ1-2; tentatively, D is TRBD1 (6 bases). Material: peripheral blood, obtained before any cancer treatment. The source of this sequence is a male donor aged 60 or over with stage II squamous cell lung carcinoma. The CDR3 loop reads CASSPMTGYGYTF. CDR3 sequence (DNA): TGTGCCAGCAGCCCCATGACAGGATATGGCTACACCTTC.